The sequence of this T cell receptor beta chain was determined in a study of OX40 agonist ivuxolimab in advanced cancers. V was pared by 2 bases and J by 6 bases, with 3 bases of the junction left unmatched. The germline CDR1 and CDR2 sequences are KGHSH and LQKENI. The CDR3 is made up of 15 amino acids. Here immunoSEQ multiplex PCR was the method, and the copy in TCRdb shows in-frame clones only, minus some. Among roughly 34,000 clones listed, around 80% were seen once. The genes are TRBV18 and TRBJ1-4, with 10 bases identical to TRBD1. The receptor was derived from an adult with an advanced solid tumor such as melanoma, head and neck, liver or kidney cancer. The sequencing here drew on CD4+ or CD8+ T cells sorted from blood, taken in a trial of the OX40 agonist ivuxolimab. The chain's CDR3 is CASSPGTGVDEKLFF. The CDR3 bases are TGTGCCAGCTCACCAGGGACAGGGGTCGATGAAAAACTGTTTTTT.